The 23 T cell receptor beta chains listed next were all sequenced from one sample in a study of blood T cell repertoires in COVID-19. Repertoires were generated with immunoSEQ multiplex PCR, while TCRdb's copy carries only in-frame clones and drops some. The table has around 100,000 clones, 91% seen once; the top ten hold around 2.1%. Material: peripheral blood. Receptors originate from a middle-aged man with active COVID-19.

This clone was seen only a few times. CDR3 sequence reads: CASTVTGTYSNQPQHF. CDR3 sequence (DNA): TGTGCCAGTACCGTTACAGGGACCTATAGCAATCAGCCCCAGCATTTT. V gene TRBV19 combines with J gene TRBJ1-5, with a weak D call TRBD1 (6 bases). V lost 7 bases, J lost 0 bases, and 16 bases lay in between. The CDR3 is 16 amino acids. Germline V gives CDR1 LNHDA, CDR2 SQIVND (reference sequence).

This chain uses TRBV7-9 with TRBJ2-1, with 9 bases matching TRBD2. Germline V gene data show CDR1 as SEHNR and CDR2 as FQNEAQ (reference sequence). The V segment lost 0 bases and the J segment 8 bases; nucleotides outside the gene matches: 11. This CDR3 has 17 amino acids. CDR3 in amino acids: CASSLAGGGVPMYEQFF. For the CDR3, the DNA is TGTGCCAGCAGCTTAGCGGGCGGGGGGGTTCCGATGTATGAGCAGTTCTTC.

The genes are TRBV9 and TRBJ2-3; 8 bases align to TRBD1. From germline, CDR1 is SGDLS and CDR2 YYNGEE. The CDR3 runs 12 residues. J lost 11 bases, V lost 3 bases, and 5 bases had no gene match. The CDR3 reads CASSDPGTGQYF. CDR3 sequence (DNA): TGTGCCAGCAGCGATCCCGGGACAGGGCAGTATTTT.

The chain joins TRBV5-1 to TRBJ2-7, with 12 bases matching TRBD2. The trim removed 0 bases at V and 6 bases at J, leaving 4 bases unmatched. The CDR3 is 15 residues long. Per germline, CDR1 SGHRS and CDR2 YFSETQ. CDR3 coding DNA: TGCGCCAGCAGCTTGGGGGGGACTAGCGGGTCCGAGCAGTACTTC. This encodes CASSLGGTSGSEQYF.

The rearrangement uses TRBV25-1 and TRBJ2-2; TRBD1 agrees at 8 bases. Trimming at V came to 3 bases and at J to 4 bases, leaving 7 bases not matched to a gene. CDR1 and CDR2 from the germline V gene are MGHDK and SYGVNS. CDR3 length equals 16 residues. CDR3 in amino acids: CASSDQTGGATGELFF. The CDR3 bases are TGTGCCAGCAGTGATCAAACAGGGGGTGCCACCGGGGAGCTGTTTTTT.

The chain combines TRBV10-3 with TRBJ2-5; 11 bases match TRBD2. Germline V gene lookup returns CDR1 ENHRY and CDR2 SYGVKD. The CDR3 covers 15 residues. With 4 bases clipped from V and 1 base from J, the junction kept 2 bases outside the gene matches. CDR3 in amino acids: CAISAGLAAQETQYF. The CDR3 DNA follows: TGTGCCATCAGTGCGGGACTAGCGGCCCAAGAGACCCAGTACTTC.

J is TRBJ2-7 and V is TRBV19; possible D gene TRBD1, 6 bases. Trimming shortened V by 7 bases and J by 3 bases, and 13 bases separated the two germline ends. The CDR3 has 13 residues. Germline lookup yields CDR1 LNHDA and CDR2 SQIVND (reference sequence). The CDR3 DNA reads TGTGCCAGTACGGCAGGGGTGGACTACGAGCAGTACTTC. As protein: CASTAGVDYEQYF.

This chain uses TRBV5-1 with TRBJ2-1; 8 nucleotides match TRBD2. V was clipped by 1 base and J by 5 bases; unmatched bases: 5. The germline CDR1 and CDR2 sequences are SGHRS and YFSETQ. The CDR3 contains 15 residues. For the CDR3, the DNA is TGCGCCAGCAGCTTGCTCGCGGGAGGACACAATGAGCAGTTCTTC. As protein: CASSLLAGGHNEQFF.

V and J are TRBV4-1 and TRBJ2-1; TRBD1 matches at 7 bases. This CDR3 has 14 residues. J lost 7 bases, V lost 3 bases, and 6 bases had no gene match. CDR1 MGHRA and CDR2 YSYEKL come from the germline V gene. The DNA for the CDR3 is TGCGCCAGCAGCCATACAGGGGTTGTTAATGAGCAGTTCTTC. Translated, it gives CASSHTGVVNEQFF.

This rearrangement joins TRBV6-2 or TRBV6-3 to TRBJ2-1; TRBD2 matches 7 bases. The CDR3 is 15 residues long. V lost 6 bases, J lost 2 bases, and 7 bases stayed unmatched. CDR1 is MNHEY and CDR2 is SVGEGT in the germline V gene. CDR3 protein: CASSPSGHTYNEQFF. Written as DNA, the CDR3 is TGTGCCAGCAGCCCTAGCGGCCACACCTACAATGAGCAGTTCTTC.

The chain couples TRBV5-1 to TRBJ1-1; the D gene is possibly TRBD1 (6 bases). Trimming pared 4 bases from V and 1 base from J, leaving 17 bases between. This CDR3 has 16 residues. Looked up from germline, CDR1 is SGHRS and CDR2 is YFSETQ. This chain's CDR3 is CASSPDGGPSNTEAFF. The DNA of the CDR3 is TGCGCCAGCAGCCCCGACGGGGGGCCGTCGAACACTGAAGCTTTCTTT.

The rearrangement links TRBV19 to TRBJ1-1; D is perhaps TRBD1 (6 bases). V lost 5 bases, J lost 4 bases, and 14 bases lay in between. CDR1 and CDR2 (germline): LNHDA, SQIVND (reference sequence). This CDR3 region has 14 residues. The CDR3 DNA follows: TGTGCCAGTAGTGGCAGGGGTTTGAGCACTGAAGCTTTCTTT. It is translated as CASSGRGLSTEAFF.

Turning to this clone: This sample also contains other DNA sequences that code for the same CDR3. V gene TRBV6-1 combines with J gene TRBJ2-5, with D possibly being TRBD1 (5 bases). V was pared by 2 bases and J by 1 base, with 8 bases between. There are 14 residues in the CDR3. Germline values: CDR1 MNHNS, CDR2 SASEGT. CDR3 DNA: TGTGCCAGCAGTGAACAGGGTCCCCAAGAGACCCAGTACTTC. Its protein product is CASSEQGPQETQYF.

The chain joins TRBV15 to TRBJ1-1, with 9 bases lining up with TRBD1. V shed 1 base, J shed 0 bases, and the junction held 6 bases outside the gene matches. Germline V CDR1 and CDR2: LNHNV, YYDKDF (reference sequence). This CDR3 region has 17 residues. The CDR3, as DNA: TGTGCCACCAGCAGAGGTGACAGGGGGGGAATGAACACTGAAGCTTTCTTT. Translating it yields CATSRGDRGGMNTEAFF.

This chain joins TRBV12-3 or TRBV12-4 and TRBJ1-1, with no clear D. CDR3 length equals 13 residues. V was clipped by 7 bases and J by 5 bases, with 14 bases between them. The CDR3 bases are TGTGCCAGCACCCCCCTCGGAGGAACTGAAGCTTTCTTT. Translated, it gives CASTPLGGTEAFF.

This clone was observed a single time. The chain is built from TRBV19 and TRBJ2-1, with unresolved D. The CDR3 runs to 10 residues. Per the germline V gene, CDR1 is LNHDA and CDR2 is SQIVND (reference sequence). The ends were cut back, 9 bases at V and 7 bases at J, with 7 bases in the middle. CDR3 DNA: TGTGCCAGCGGGTATAATGAGCAGTTCTTC. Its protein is CASGYNEQFF.

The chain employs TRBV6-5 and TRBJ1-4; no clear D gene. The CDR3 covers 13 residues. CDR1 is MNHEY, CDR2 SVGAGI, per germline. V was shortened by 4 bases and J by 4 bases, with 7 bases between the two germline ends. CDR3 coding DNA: TGTGCCAGCAGTTTGACTGTTAATGAAAAACTGTTTTTT. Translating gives CASSLTVNEKLFF.

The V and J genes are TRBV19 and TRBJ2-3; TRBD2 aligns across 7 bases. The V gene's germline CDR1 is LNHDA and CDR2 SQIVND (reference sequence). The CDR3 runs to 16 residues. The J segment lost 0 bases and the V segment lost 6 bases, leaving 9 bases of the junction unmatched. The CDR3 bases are TGTGCCAGTAGAAACCTCAAGCGGGGTAGCACAGATACGCAGTATTTT. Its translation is CASRNLKRGSTDTQYF.

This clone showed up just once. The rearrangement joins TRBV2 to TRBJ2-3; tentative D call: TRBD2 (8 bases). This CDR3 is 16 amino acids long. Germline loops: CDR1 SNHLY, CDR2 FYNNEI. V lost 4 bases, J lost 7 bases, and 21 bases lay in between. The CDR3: CASSGLGSGDRNTQYF. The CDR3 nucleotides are TGTGCCAGCAGTGGGTTAGGTAGCGGGGACAGAAATACGCAGTATTTT.

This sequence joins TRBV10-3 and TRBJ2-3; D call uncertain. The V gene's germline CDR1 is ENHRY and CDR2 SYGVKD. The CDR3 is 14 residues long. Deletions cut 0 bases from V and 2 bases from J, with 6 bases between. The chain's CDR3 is CAISESMATDTQYF. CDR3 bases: TGTGCCATCAGTGAGTCGATGGCCACAGATACGCAGTATTTT.

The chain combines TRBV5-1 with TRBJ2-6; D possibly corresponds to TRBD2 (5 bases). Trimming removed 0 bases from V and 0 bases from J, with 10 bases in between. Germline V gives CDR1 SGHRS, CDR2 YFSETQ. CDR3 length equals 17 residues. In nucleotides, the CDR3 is TGCGCCAGCAGCTTGGCGGGATCCCTCTCTGGGGCCAACGTCCTGACTTTC. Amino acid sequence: CASSLAGSLSGANVLTF.

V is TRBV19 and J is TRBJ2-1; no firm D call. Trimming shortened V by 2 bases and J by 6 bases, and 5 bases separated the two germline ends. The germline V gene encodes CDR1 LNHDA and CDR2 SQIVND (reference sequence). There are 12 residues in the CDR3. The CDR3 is CASSIRSNEQFF. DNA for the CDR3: TGTGCCAGTAGTATACGGAGCAATGAGCAGTTCTTC.

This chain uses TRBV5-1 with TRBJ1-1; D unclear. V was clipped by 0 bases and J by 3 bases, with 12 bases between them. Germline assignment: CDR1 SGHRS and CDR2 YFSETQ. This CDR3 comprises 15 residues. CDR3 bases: TGCGCCAGCAGCTTGGGGAGGGCTGAGGACACTGAAGCTTTCTTT. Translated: CASSLGRAEDTEAFF.